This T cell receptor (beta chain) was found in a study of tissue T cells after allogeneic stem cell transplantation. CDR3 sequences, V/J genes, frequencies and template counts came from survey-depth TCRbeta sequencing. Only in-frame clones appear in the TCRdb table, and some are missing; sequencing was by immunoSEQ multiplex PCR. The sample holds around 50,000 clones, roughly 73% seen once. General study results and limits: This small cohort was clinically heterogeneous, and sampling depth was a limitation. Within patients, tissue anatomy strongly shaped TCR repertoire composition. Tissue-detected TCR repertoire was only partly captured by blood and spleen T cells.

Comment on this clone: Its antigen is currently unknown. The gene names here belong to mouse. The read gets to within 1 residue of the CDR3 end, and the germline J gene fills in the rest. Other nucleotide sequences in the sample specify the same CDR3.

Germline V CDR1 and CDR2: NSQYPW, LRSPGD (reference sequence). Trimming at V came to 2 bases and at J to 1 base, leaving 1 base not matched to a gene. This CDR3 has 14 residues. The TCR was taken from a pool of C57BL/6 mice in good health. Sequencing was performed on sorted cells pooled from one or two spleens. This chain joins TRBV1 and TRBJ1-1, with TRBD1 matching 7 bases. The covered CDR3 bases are TGCACCTGCAGTGCACGGGACAGAAACACAGAAGTCTTC. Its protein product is CTCSARDRNTEVF. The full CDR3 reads CTCSARDRNTEVFF.